The 3 T cell receptor beta chains presented below share a single source sample, sequenced in a study of shared clonotypes between healthy human individuals. CD8 cells regarded as naive lacked CD45RO, were positively chosen for CCR7, and omitted terminally differentiated effector memory CD45RA+ cells. Measured with immunoSEQ multiplex PCR; TCRdb has only the in-frame clones, and not every one. The repertoire holds about 800,000 clones, with 90% to 98% as singletons. The sample comprised naive CD8+ T cells sorted from blood. These receptors originate from a man younger than 40 in good health.

The V call is TRBV6-1, the J call TRBJ2-1; no firm D call. This CDR3 region has 14 residues. V lost 10 bases, J lost 8 bases, and 21 bases lay in between. Per germline, CDR1 MNHNS and CDR2 SASEGT. The CDR3 reads CAIRDRFPFDEQFF. DNA for the CDR3: TGTGCCATCCGAGACCGGTTCCCCTTCGATGAGCAGTTCTTC.

The chain is built from TRBV6-1 and TRBJ2-1; D is perhaps TRBD2 (6 bases). This CDR3 region has 12 residues. Germline loops: CDR1 MNHNS, CDR2 SASEGT. The V gene lost 8 bases and the J gene lost 8 bases, with 13 bases spanning the gap. CDR3 sequence: CASGRFIDEQFF. CDR3 bases: TGTGCCAGCGGGAGGTTCATTGATGAGCAGTTCTTC.

The chain has TRBV5-5 and TRBJ2-7; tentatively, D is TRBD2 (6 bases). This CDR3 contains 15 residues. Germline V gives CDR1 SGHKS, CDR2 YYEKEE (reference sequence). Between the trimmed V and J ends, which lost 3 bases and 2 bases, there was a span of 15 bases. The CDR3 nucleotides read TGTGCCAGCAGCTCACGGGACTCCGCCCCCTACGAGCAGTACTTC. Amino acid sequence: CASSSRDSAPYEQYF.